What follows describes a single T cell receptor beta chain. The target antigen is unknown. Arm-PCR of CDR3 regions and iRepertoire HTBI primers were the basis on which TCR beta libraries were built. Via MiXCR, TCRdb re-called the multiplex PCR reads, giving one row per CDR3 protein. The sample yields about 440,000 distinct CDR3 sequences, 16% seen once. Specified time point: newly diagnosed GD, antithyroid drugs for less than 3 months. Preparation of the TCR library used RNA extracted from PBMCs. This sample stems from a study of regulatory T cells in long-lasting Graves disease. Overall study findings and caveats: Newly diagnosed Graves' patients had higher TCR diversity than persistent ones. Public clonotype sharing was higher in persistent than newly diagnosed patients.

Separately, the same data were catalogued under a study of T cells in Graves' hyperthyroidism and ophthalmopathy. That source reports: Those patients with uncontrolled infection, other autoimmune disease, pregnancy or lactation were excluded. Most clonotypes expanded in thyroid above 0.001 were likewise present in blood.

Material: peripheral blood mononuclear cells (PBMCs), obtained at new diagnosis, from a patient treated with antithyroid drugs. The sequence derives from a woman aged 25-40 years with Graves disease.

The CDR3 protein is CASSQERGWDFYNEQFF. DNA for the CDR3: TGCGCCAGCAGCCAAGAGAGAGGATGGGACTTTTACAATGAGCAGTTCTTC. This chain links TRBV4-3 with TRBJ2-1; D may be TRBD2 (6 bases). The germline CDR1 and CDR2 sequences are LGHNA and YSLEER. Trimming took off 0 bases at V and 4 bases at J, with 16 bases between the two ends. This CDR3 contains 17 residues.